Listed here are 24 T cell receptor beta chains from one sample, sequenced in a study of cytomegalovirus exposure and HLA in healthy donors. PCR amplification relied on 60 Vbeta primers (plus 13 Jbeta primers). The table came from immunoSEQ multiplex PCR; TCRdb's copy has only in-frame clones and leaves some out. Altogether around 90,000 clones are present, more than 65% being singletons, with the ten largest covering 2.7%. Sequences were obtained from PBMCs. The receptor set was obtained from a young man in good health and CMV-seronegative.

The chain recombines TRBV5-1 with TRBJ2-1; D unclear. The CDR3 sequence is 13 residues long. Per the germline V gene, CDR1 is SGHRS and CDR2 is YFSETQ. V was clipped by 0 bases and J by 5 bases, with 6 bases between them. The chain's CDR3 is CASSLAKHNEQFF. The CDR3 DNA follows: TGCGCCAGCAGCTTGGCCAAGCACAATGAGCAGTTCTTC.

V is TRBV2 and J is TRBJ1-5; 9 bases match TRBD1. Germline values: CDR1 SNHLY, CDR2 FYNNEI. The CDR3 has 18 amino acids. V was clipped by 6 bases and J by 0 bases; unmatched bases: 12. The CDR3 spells CASRAGQGTSYSNQPQHF. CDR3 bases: TGTGCCAGCAGGGCGGGACAGGGCACTTCCTATAGCAATCAGCCCCAGCATTTT.

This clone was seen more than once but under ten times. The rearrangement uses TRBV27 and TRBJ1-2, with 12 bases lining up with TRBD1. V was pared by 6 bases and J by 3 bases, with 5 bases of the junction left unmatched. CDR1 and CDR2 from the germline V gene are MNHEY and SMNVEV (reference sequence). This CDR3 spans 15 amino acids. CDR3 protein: CASSSGTGGHYGYTF. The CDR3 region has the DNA TGTGCCAGCAGCTCCGGGACAGGGGGCCACTATGGCTACACCTTC.

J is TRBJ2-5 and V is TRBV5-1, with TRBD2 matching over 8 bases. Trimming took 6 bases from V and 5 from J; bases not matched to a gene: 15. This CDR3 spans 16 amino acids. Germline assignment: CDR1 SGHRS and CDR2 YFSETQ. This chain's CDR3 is CASTPAGLAGGETQYF. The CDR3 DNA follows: TGCGCCAGCACCCCGGCGGGCCTAGCGGGTGGGGAGACCCAGTACTTC.

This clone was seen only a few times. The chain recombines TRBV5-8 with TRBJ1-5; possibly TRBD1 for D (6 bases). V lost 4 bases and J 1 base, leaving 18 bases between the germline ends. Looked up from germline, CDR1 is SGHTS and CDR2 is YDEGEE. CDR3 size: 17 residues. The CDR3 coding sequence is TGTGCCAGCAGCCCACAGGTTACAGGGATGAGCAATCAGCCCCAGCATTTT. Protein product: CASSPQVTGMSNQPQHF.

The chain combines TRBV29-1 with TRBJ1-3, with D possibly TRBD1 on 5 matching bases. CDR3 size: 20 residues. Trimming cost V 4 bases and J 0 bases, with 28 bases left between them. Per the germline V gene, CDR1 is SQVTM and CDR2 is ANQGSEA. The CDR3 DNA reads TGCAGCGTTGCTCGAAGCGGAGACATGGGGGACTACAACTCTGGAAACACCATATATTTT. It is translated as CSVARSGDMGDYNSGNTIYF.

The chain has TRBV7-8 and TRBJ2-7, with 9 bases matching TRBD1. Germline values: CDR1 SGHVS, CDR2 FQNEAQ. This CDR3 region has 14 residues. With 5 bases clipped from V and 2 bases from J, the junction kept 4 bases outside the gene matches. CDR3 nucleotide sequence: TGTGCCAGCAGCCGGGACAGGGAAACCTACGAGCAGTACTTC. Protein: CASSRDRETYEQYF.

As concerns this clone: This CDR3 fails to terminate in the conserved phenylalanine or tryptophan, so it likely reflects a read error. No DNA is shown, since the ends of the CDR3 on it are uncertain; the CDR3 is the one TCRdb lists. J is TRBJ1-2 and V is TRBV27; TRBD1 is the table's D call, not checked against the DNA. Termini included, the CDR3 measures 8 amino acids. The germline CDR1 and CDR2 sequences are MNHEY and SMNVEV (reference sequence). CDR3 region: CASSWARV.

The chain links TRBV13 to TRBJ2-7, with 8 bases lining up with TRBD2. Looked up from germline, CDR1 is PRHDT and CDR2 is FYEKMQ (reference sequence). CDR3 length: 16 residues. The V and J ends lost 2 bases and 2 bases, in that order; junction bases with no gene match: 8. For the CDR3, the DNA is TGTGCCAGCAGCTTACGGGGGGGCCTGATAACCTACGAGCAGTACTTC. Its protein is CASSLRGGLITYEQYF.

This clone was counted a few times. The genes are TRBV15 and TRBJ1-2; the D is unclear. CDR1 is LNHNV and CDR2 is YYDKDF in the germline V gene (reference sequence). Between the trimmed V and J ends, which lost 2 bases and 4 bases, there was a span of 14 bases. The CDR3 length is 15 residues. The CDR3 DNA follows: TGTGCCACCAGCAGACCCGGGTTCGGGGTCTATGGCTACACCTTC. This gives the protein CATSRPGFGVYGYTF.

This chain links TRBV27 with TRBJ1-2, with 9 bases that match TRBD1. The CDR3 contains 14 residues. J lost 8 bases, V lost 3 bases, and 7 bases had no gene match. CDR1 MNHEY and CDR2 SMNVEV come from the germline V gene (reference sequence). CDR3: CASSFVSGQGGYTF. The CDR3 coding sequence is TGTGCCAGCAGTTTCGTTTCGGGACAGGGAGGCTACACCTTC.

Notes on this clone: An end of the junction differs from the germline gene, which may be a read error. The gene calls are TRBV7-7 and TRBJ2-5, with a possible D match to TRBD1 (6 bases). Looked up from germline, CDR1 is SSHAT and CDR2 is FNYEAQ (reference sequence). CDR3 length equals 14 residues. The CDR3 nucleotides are TGTGCTAGCAGCCCCTCCAGGGGTAGGGAGACCCAGTACTTC. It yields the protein CASSPSRGRETQYF. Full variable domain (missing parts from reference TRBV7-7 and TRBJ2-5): GAGVSQSPRYKVTKRGQDVTLRCDPISSHATLYWYQQALGQGPEFLTYFNYEAQPDKSGLPSDRFSAERPEGSISTLTIQRTEQRDSAMYRCASSPSRGRETQYFGPGTRLLVL.

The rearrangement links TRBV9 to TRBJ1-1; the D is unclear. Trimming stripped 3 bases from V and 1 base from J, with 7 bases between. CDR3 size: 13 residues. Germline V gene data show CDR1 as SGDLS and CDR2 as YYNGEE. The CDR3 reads CASSGGGNTEAFF. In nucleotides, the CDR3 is TGTGCCAGCAGCGGGGGAGGGAACACTGAAGCTTTCTTT.

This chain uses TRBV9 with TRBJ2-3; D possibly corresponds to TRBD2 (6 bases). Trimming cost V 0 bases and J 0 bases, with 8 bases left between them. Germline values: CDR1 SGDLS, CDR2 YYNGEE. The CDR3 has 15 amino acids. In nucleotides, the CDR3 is TGTGCCAGCAGCGTAGGCGGGGTCAGCACAGATACGCAGTATTTT. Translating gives CASSVGGVSTDTQYF.

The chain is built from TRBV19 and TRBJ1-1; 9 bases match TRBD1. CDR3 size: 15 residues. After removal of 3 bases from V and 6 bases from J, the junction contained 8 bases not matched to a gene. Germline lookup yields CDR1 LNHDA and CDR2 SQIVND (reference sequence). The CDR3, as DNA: TGTGCCAGTAGTATTGGGACAGGGCTGGGGGCTGAAGCTTTCTTT. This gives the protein CASSIGTGLGAEAFF.

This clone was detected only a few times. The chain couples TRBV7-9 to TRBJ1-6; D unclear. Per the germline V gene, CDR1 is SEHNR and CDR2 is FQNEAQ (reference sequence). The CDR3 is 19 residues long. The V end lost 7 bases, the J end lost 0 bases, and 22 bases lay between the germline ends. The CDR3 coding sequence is TGTGCCAGCACCACCCCGGAGGCGGGCGCGAGCTCCTATAATTCACCCCTCCACTTT. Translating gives CASTTPEAGASSYNSPLHF.

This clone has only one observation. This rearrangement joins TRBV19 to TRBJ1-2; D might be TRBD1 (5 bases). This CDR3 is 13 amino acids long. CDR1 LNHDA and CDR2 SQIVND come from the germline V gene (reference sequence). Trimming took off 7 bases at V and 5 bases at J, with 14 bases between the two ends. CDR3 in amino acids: CASINTGAYGYTF. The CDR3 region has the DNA TGTGCCAGTATTAATACAGGAGCTTATGGCTACACCTTC.

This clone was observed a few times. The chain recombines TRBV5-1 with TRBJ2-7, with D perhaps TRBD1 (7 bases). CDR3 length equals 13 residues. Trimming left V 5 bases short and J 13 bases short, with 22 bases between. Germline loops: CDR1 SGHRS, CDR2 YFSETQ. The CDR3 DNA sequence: TGCGCCAGCAGTATGACAGGGACTGCTGCGGATTACTTC. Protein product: CASSMTGTAADYF.

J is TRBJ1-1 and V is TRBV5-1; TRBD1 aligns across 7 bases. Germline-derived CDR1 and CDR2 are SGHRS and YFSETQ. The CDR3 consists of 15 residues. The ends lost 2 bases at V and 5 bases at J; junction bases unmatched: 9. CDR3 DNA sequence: TGCGCCAGCAGCTTCCGCGTCGGCAGGGGGACTGAAGCTTTCTTT. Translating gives CASSFRVGRGTEAFF.

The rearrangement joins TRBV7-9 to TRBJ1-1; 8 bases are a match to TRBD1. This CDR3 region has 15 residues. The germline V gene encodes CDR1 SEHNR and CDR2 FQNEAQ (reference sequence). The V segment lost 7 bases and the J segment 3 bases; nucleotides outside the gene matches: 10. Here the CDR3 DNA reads TGTGCCAGCACCCACCGCGAGACAGGGGACACTGAAGCTTTCTTT. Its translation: CASTHRETGDTEAFF.

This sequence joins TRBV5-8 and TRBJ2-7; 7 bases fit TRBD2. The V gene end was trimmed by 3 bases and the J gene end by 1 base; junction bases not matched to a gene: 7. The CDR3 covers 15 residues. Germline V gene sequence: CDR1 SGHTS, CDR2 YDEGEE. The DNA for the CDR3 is TGTGCCAGCAGCTCTGGGAGGGCAGGGTCCTACGAGCAGTACTTC. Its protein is CASSSGRAGSYEQYF.

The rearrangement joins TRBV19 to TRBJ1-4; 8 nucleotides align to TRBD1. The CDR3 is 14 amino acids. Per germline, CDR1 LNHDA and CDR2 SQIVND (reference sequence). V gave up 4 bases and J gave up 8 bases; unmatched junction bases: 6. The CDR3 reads CASSTTGEEEKLFF. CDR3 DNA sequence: TGTGCCAGTAGTACGACAGGGGAAGAGGAAAAACTGTTTTTT.

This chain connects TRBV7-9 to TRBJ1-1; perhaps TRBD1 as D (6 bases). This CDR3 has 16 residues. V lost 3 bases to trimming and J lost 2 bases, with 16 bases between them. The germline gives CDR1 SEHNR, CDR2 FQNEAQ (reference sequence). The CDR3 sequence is CASSFSQGGGNTEAFF. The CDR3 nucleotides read TGTGCCAGCAGCTTTTCGCAAGGGGGGGGTAACACTGAAGCTTTCTTT.

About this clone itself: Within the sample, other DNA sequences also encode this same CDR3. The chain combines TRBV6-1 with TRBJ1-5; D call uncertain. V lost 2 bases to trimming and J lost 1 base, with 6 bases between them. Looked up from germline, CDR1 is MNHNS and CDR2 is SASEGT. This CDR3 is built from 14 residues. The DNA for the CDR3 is TGTGCCAGCAGTGAACAGGCCAGCAATCAGCCCCAGCATTTT. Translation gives CASSEQASNQPQHF.